This TCR beta chain originates from a study of blood T cell repertoires in COVID-19. CDR1 is SGHAT, CDR2 FQNNGV, per germline. CDR3 length: 15 residues. V shed 5 bases, J shed 9 bases, and the junction held 6 bases outside the gene matches. The method was immunoSEQ multiplex PCR; TCRdb's version includes in-frame clones alone and lacks a portion of them. This table has under 400,000 clones, roughly nine tenths appearing once. This sequence joins TRBV11-2 and TRBJ2-1; TRBD2 matches at 14 bases. Sequencing input: peripheral blood. This clonotype was sampled from a woman aged 55-70 years with COVID-19, enrolled during active disease. The CDR3 protein is CASSPTSGGAREQFF. CDR3 coding DNA: TGTGCCAGCAGCCCGACTAGCGGGGGGGCCCGTGAGCAGTTCTTC.